These T cell receptor beta chains were read from a single sample in a study of blood T cell repertoires in COVID-19. Here immunoSEQ multiplex PCR was the method, and the copy in TCRdb shows in-frame clones only, minus some. The table includes some 200,000 clones, roughly three quarters detected once. Sequencing input: peripheral blood. These receptors all stem from a woman between 50 and 59 years old with active or convalescent COVID-19. Each CDR3 is given with its conserved first and last residue. A D gene is named only where the DNA matches it firmly. Clone size is given for some rows only: seen once, a few or many times, or a class if the clone is expanded.

V gene	J gene	D gene	clone size	CDR3 length	CDR3 protein	CDR3 DNA
TRBV5-1	TRBJ2-1	NA	NA	14	CASSLGQEYNEQFF	TGCGCCAGCAGCTTGGGACAGGAGTACAATGAGCAGTTCTTC
TRBV9	TRBJ2-7	TRBD1	NA	14	CASSVGDRGNEQYF	TGTGCCAGCAGCGTAGGCGACAGGGGGAACGAGCAGTACTTC
TRBV2	TRBJ1-1	TRBD1	NA	13	CASSDRVHTEAFF	TGTGCCAGCTCGGACAGGGTACACACTGAAGCTTTCTTT
TRBV6-2/TRBV6-3	TRBJ2-5	NA	NA	15	CASSYKGHPQETQYF	TGTGCCAGCAGTTACAAGGGACACCCCCAAGAGACCCAGTACTTC
TRBV9	TRBJ1-1	NA	NA	14	CASSGQTGNTEAFF	TGTGCCAGCAGCGGCCAGACAGGGAACACTGAAGCTTTCTTT
TRBV4-3	TRBJ2-3	NA	once	15	CASSQGRGEGGGQYF	TGCGCCAGCAGCCAAGGGCGGGGGGAAGGGGGCGGGCAGTATTTT
TRBV28	TRBJ2-1	TRBD2	few	16	CASSLLRLAGANEQFF	TGTGCCAGCAGTTTACTTCGACTAGCGGGAGCCAATGAGCAGTTCTTC
TRBV7-2	TRBJ2-3	NA	NA	14	CASSFRLQTDTQYF	TGTGCCAGCAGCTTCCGGCTACAGACAGATACGCAGTATTTT
TRBV30	TRBJ1-6	NA	few	14	CAWSGTVSTSPLHF	TGTGCCTGGAGTGGGACAGTCTCTACCTCACCCCTCCACTTT
TRBV19	TRBJ1-6	NA	NA	15	CASSLTRNGDSPLHF	TGTGCCAGTAGTTTGACAAGGAACGGGGATTCACCCCTCCACTTT
TRBV6-5	TRBJ2-7	TRBD1	NA	15	CASSSDRGGTYEQYF	TGTGCCAGCAGCTCGGACAGGGGAGGAACCTACGAGCAGTACTTC
TRBV7-9	TRBJ2-1	TRBD2	NA	15	CASSFLAGIDNEQFF	TGTGCCAGCAGCTTCCTAGCGGGAATTGACAATGAGCAGTTCTTC
TRBV11-2	TRBJ2-1	TRBD1	NA	18	CASSTVGQGSVTGDEQFF	TGTGCCAGCAGCACGGTAGGACAGGGCAGTGTAACGGGGGATGAGCAGTTCTTC
TRBV9	TRBJ2-1	NA	NA	15	CASSVNRDPYNEQFF	TGTGCCAGCAGCGTAAACAGGGACCCCTACAATGAGCAGTTCTTC
TRBV19	TRBJ2-5	TRBD2	few	15	CASSSTSAKGETQYF	TGTGCCAGTAGTTCCACTAGCGCGAAGGGGGAGACCCAGTACTTC
TRBV6-1	TRBJ1-6	NA	NA	17	CASSETESSSYNSPLHF	TGTGCCAGCAGTGAAACAGAGTCAAGCTCCTATAATTCACCCCTCCACTTT
TRBV18	TRBJ2-4	NA	NA	15	CASSPVPVTLANQYF	TGTGCCAGCTCCCCCGTGCCCGTGACCCTAGCGAATCAGTACTTC
TRBV2	TRBJ2-2	NA	NA	15	CASSVQGLGAGELFF	TGTGCCAGCAGTGTACAGGGCTTAGGAGCCGGGGAGCTGTTTTTT
TRBV10-3	TRBJ1-4	NA	NA	13	CAISLTENEKLFF	TGTGCCATCAGCCTAACAGAGAATGAAAAACTGTTTTTT
TRBV10-1	TRBJ2-1	TRBD2	NA	15	CASILAGGRYNEQFF	TGCGCCAGCATCCTAGCGGGGGGCCGTTACAATGAGCAGTTCTTC
TRBV7-9	TRBJ2-5	NA	NA	14	CASSSGREQETQYF	TGTGCCAGCAGCTCCGGACGGGAACAAGAGACCCAGTACTTC
TRBV28	TRBJ1-4	TRBD1	NA	18	CASRAGGGKLATNEKLFF	TGTGCCAGCAGGGCAGGGGGCGGGAAGTTGGCAACTAATGAAAAACTGTTTTTT
TRBV30	TRBJ2-1	TRBD2	NA	15	CAWSGLAGPYNEQFF	TGTGCCTGGAGTGGGCTAGCGGGACCTTACAATGAGCAGTTCTTC
TRBV10-3	TRBJ1-5	NA	NA	15	CAISDRISGNQPQHF	TGTGCCATCAGTGACAGGATTAGCGGGAATCAGCCCCAGCATTTT
TRBV19	TRBJ1-2	NA	few	15	CASTPTGGVGNGYTF	TGTGCCAGTACACCCACAGGTGGTGTAGGTAATGGCTACACCTTC
TRBV5-4	TRBJ1-4	TRBD1	NA	15	CASRRDRATNEKLFF	TGTGCCAGCAGGCGGGACAGGGCAACTAATGAAAAACTGTTTTTT
TRBV14	TRBJ1-6	NA	NA	15	CASSQRMDSNSPLHF	TGTGCCAGCAGCCAACGAATGGACAGTAATTCACCCCTCCACTTT
TRBV30	TRBJ1-6	NA	NA	13	CASREGRDSPLHF	TGTGCCTCGCGGGAGGGCCGGGATTCACCCCTCCACTTT
TRBV30	TRBJ2-1	NA	NA	16	CAWSGGGAVSYNEQFF	TGTGCCTGGAGTGGTGGCGGGGCCGTCTCCTACAATGAGCAGTTCTTC
TRBV3-1/TRBV3-2	TRBJ2-5	TRBD2	NA	16	CASSPYGTSLQETQYF	TGTGCCAGCAGCCCCTATGGGACTAGCCTACAAGAGACCCAGTACTTC
TRBV7-6	TRBJ1-6	NA	NA	15	CASSLGGADNSPLHF	TGTGCCAGCAGCTTGGGGGGGGCGGATAATTCACCCCTCCACTTT
TRBV7-2	TRBJ1-1	NA	NA	14	CASSITTGNTEAFF	TGTGCCAGCAGCATAACAACAGGGAACACTGAAGCTTTCTTT
TRBV19	TRBJ2-1	TRBD2	once	15	CASSMGLADYNEQFF	TGTGCCAGTAGTATGGGACTAGCGGACTACAATGAGCAGTTCTTC
TRBV6-5	TRBJ2-3	TRBD2	NA	16	CASSWGLAGATDTQYF	TGTGCCAGCAGTTGGGGCCTAGCGGGAGCCACAGATACGCAGTATTTT
TRBV28	TRBJ2-7	NA	NA	12	CASSLGHYEQYF	TGTGCCAGCAGTTTAGGACACTACGAGCAGTACTTC
TRBV4-3	TRBJ1-1	NA	NA	15	CASSQGTGWGVEAFF	TGCGCCAGCAGCCAAGGGACGGGTTGGGGGGTTGAAGCTTTCTTT
TRBV7-9	TRBJ1-1	NA	NA	12	CASSLERTEAFF	TGTGCCAGCAGCTTAGAGCGTACTGAAGCTTTCTTT
TRBV6-5	TRBJ2-6	NA	NA	15	CAIDREVTGANVLTF	TGTGCCATCGACAGGGAGGTTACTGGGGCCAACGTCCTGACTTTC
TRBV18	TRBJ1-6	NA	NA	14	CASSPATGNSPLHF	TGTGCCAGCTCACCGGCCACAGGAAATTCACCCCTCCACTTT
TRBV7-9	TRBJ2-5	NA	NA	14	CASSLAGPGETQYF	TGTGCCAGCAGCCTCGCGGGGCCGGGAGAGACCCAGTACTTC
TRBV25-1	TRBJ1-4	TRBD1	NA	15	CASSDRDRPNEKLFF	TGTGCCAGCAGCGACAGGGACAGACCCAATGAAAAACTGTTTTTT
TRBV6-5	TRBJ2-1	NA	NA	13	CALGTTSYNEQFF	TGTGCCCTCGGGACAACCTCTTACAATGAGCAGTTCTTC
TRBV5-1	TRBJ1-2	TRBD1	NA	15	CASRTGTGPNYGYTF	TGCGCCAGCAGAACCGGGACAGGCCCCAATTATGGCTACACCTTC
TRBV28	TRBJ1-4	NA	NA	14	CASSRQGVREKLFF	TGTGCCAGCAGCCGCCAGGGTGTGCGTGAAAAACTGTTTTTT
TRBV6-2/TRBV6-3	TRBJ1-2	NA	few	14	CASSYSGGASGYTF	TGTGCCAGCAGTTACTCAGGGGGGGCAAGTGGCTACACCTTC
TRBV9	TRBJ2-3	NA	NA	14	CASSAWTSTDTQYF	TGTGCCAGCAGCGCATGGACTAGCACAGATACGCAGTATTTT
TRBV27	TRBJ1-2	NA	NA	12	CASSPKGDGYTF	TGTGCCAGCAGTCCTAAAGGGGATGGCTACACCTTC
TRBV12-5	TRBJ1-3	NA	NA	14	CASAPGGNGNTIYF	TGTGCTAGTGCCCCCGGAGGGAACGGAAACACCATATATTTT
TRBV6-2/TRBV6-3	TRBJ1-2	NA	NA	13	CASSATLNYGYTF	TGTGCCAGCAGTGCGACTTTAAACTATGGCTACACCTTC
TRBV7-9	TRBJ2-3	NA	NA	14	CASSSGTATDTQYF	TGTGCCAGCAGCTCCGGCACAGCCACAGATACGCAGTATTTT
TRBV4-2	TRBJ2-1	TRBD2	NA	17	CASSPGTSGGAYNEQFF	TGTGCCAGCAGCCCGGGGACTAGCGGGGGGGCGTATAATGAGCAGTTCTTC